Listed here is a single T cell receptor beta chain. Its antigen is not yet known. Per-nucleotide qualities are absent, and no much larger clonotype sits a single base away. The entry originates in a study of cytomegalovirus exposure and HLA in healthy donors (dated by TCRdb to about 2017). Notes on the research overall: An earlier analysis of several hundred of the donors reported approximately 280 Gb of sequence data and 90 million to 120 million unique TCR beta sequences obtained from around 180 million T cells. Roughly 310 gigabases of sequencing data and around 87 million unique TCR sequences were included in an early release covering roughly 600 HLA-typed donors. The genetic ancestry cluster associated with self-reported Caucasian donors included roughly four fifths of the approximately 400 genotyped donors. The aim of the study was to test whether cataloging public T cell receptors could identify signatures of past pathogen exposure. The T cell repertoires of roughly 660 subjects were profiled by immunosequencing and related to cytomegalovirus serostatus. In addition to the first cohort of 650 to 750 subjects, a separate validation cohort of approximately 120 different subjects was used. High-throughput TCR immunosequencing, statistical association of individual TCRs with disease status, and machine learning were combined to predict cytomegalovirus infection status. In a later analysis, previously published TCR beta repertoires from 670 or so donors were re-analyzed and high-resolution HLA genotyping was added so that TCR occurrence patterns could be studied. The later analysis used no new phenotypic data to find candidate immune exposures, relying instead on TCR beta sequences and their occurrence across donors. In an earlier analysis of 500 to 650 of the donors, high-throughput TCR beta sequencing was used to judge whether each TCR beta V gene segment behaved as functional or pseudogenic. Donor age, sex, ethnicity and CMV serostatus were compiled alongside the repertoire data. A later genetic analysis used genome-wide SNP genotypes for about 60% of the 666 donors, treating that subset as a discovery cohort. Every discovery cohort repertoire had been produced on one sequencing platform. HLA typing covered class I and class II loci at four-digit resolution. Typing coverage varied by locus: 629-630 donors for A, B, C, DRB1 and DQB1; 522 for DQA1; 600 to 610 for DPA1; fewer than 480 for DPB1. Several DR-DQ haplotypes were treated as single units for association and clustering because of strong linkage in the cohort. Among 300 to 450 genotyped donors of the cohort, an average of approximately 240,000 unique TCR beta nucleotide sequences were sequenced per donor, 15% to 20% of them non-productive. The investigation overall reported the following: According to a later analysis, parvovirus B19, influenza, CMV and Epstein-Barr virus appeared linked to several top co-occurrence clusters. The authors suggested that the approach could potentially be extended to other disease states and immunological phenotypes. An association between a missense DCLRE1C variant and V-gene and J-gene trimming of TCR beta chains was found in a later genetic analysis and replicated in an independent cohort. An earlier analysis of around 500 of the donors showed that most TCR beta V segments appeared in productive rearrangements either about 90% or about 30% of the time, which broadly matched IMGT annotations. Correlated functional status among segregating V segments might be attributable to linkage disequilibrium, but an unknown experimental factor could not be ruled out. Because some donors lacked HLA typing at each locus, the association tests relied only on the typed subset. While some public TCRs were present in many individuals, most TCR sequences turned up only very rarely across donors. A group of highly shared sequence variants was considered likely to be a technical artifact of the sequencing pipeline. Some IMGT-functional V segments, including TRBV6-2 and TRBV6-3, could not be distinguished by the 87-base-pair reads and were therefore excluded. A later analysis found that HLA-associated TCR beta chains were more clonally expanded and had lower generation probabilities than equally common non-associated chains. CMV serostatus was the only immune exposure information available for the cohort. According to a later analysis, TCR association rates differed among HLA loci, with DRB1 alleles showing the most associated TCRs and HLA-C alleles showing the fewest. This cohort had only TCR beta chains sequenced, and the lack of alpha or paired-chain data limited which features could be detected. A further reported finding was that TCR beta sequences accurately predicted the HLA-A and HLA-B alleles for most subjects in the first cohort. The classifier was reported to diagnose cytomegalovirus status with high specificity and sensitivity in both the original and validation cohorts. When HLA alleles, especially DR and DQ, strongly co-occurred, TCR associations were difficult to assign to individual alleles. Sequencing depth was assumed to be roughly uniform across donors in the presence/absence analyses, though that assumption may not hold. In a later genetic analysis, fewer N-insertions in productive TCRs were reported among donors in an Asian-associated ancestry cluster than the roughly 700-donor mean. At a false discovery rate of 0.05, a later analysis linked around 15,000 TCR beta sequences to specific HLA alleles. A few of the identified cytomegalovirus-associated TCR beta chains were confirmed in vitro to be specific for cytomegalovirus antigens. Because counts were too low, around 18 rarely observed V segments, including chromosome 9 orphons, were left out of the earlier analysis of some 640 of the donors. In a later analysis, most CMV-associated TCR beta chains were found to appear HLA-restricted, with HLA associations seemingly driven largely by CMV exposure. The study gave a list of roughly 150 TCR beta chains associated with cytomegalovirus.

Its CDR3 holds 14 amino acids, cysteine through phenylalanine. Only the CDR3 part of the read is kept: 42 bases, read in frame from the first base. The germline V gene specifies MNHEY as CDR1 and SVGAGI as CDR2. Trimming removed 4 bases from V and 4 bases from J; the gene matches leave 2 bases unexplained. Receptor libraries were prepared by the immunoSEQ multiplex PCR assay. A mixture of 60 forward primers for TCR Vbeta segments and 13 reverse primers for TCR Jbeta segments was used in the multiplex PCR. The CDR3 region of rearranged TCR beta genes was amplified from genomic DNA with a multiplex PCR assay. Amplified TCR beta libraries were sequenced as 87-base-pair reads on the Illumina HiSeq System. The original methods were these. A later analysis tallied 80 million to 95 million unique TCR beta chains across the 700 or so repertoires, and around 9.9 million of those chains were shared by two or more donors. To remove PCR and sequencing errors, raw reads were error-corrected and collapsed into unique sequences using a nearest-neighbor algorithm that merged closely related sequences. CDR3 sequences were aligned to IMGT reference sequences to assign V, D and J gene segments. For a sequence to be retained, a match of at least six nucleotides was required to both a V gene segment and a J gene segment. A rearrangement was called productive if the CDR3 had no stop codons and remained in frame with V and J, and every other rearrangement was called non-productive. Following IMGT convention, CDR3 was defined as the stretch from the second conserved V-encoded cysteine to the conserved J-encoded phenylalanine. In an earlier analysis of more than 550 of the donors, sequences lacking an unambiguous match to a single V gene segment were excluded. An earlier analysis of a few hundred of the donors classified V segments as functional when productive rearrangements were above 56.7% and as segregating when the standard deviation between donors was above 5%. A statistical classification framework was built to diagnose cytomegalovirus status from the catalog of TCR beta chain sequences. In a later analysis, TCR nucleotide sequences were compared against IMGT/GENE-DB human TR gene sequences so that V and J genes could be assigned. In a later analysis, CDR3 sequences and most-parsimonious VDJ recombination scenarios were assigned using the TCRdist pipeline. In a later analysis, every TCR beta chain was defined by the combination of its CDR3 amino acid sequence and its V-gene family, and reads without a unique V-gene family were dropped. As a way to deal with suspected cross-contamination and a sequencing artifact, a later analysis dropped 592 nucleotide sequences that were highly shared and had low generation probability. A later analysis calculated a clonal expansion index for each public chain from normalized within-repertoire ranks of inferred template counts. In a later analysis, generation probabilities were computed with a VDJ recombination model fitted to out-of-frame rearrangements, and the resulting probabilities were checked against IGoR. In a later analysis, TCR-TCR, TCR-HLA and TCR-CMV co-occurrence was scored with hypergeometric tests, and a repertoire-size bias correction was applied to TCR pairs. To estimate false discovery rates, a later analysis permuted the HLA or CMV assignments 20 times. A later analysis grouped co-occurring TCRs with DBSCAN, adding TCRdist sequence similarity when clustering within HLA-allele-positive subsets. Repertoires with fewer than 30,000 or more than 120,000 public chains were left out of co-occurrence clustering, as were about 5 repertoires with anomalous nucleotide sharing. In its TCRdb copy, this immuneACCESS table keeps in-frame sequences only and misses some clones. Where compared with another copy, unresolved V genes explain less than half of these, and the others have no known cause. For V, J and clone size, that table is used; D and trimming come from the DNA. This sample holds 35,000 to 40,000 clones; 60% to 80% were observed only once. The ten biggest clones cover approximately 8% of the sample.

The cohort consisted of hundreds of healthy bone marrow donors. All cohort members were sampled while nominally healthy, although unrecorded immune exposures were likely present. The donor tested CMV seropositive and was one of the 289 seropositive cohort members. Every donor gave a peripheral blood sample, and the peripheral blood mononuclear cells from that sample were used for TCR beta sequencing. Genomic DNA extraction from the blood cell samples was performed with the Qiagen DNeasy Blood Extraction Kit. Sequencing input: PBMCs. The chain was built from TRBV6-5 and TRBJ1-1; 11 of the junction bases match TRBD1. The sequence was obtained from a woman aged 25 to 39 in good health and CMV-seropositive. The CDR3 protein is CASSWGTGGTEAFF. The DNA reads TGTGCCAGCAGTTGGGGGACAGGGGGCACTGAAGCTTTCTTT.